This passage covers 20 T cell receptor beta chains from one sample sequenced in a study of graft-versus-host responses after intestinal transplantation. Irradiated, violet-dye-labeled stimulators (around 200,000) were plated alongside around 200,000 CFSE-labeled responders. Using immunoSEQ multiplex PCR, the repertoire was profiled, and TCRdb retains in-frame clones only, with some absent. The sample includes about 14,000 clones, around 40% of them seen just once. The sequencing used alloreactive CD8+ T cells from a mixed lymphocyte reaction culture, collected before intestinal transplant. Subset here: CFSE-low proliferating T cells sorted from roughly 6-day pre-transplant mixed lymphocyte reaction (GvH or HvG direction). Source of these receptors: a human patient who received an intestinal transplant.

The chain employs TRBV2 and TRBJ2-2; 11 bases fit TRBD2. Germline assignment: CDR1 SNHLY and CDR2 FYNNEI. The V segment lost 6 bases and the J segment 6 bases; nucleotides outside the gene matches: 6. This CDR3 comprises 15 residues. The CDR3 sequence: CASRPSGGISGELFF. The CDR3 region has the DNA TGTGCCAGCAGACCTAGCGGGGGGATTTCCGGGGAGCTGTTTTTT. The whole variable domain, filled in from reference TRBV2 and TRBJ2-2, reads EPEVTQTPSHQVTQMGQEVILRCVPISNHLYFYWYRQILGQKVEFLVSFYNNEISEKSEIFDDQFSVERPDGSNFTLKIRSTKLEDSAMYFCASRPSGGISGELFFGEGSRLTVL.

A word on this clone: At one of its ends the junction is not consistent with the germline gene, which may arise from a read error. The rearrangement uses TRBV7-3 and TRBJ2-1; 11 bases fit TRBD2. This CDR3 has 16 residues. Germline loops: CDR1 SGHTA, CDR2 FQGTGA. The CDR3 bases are TGTGCCAGCAGCTCGACTCTAGCGGGGGGCTACGATGAGCAGTTCTTC. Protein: CASSSTLAGGYDEQFF.

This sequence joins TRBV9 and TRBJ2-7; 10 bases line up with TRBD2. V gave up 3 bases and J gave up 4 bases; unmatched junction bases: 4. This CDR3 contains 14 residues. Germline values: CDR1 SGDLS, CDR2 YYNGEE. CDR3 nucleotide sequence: TGTGCCAGCAGCGAAGCGGGGGGGACTTACGAGCAGTACTTC. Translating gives CASSEAGGTYEQYF.

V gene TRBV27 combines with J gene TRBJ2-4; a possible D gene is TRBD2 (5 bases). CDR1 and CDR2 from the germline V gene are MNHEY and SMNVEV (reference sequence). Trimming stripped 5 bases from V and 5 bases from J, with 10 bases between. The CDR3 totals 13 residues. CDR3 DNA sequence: TGTGCCAGCAGTGGCCTGGGAGAAAACATTCAGTACTTC. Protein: CASSGLGENIQYF.

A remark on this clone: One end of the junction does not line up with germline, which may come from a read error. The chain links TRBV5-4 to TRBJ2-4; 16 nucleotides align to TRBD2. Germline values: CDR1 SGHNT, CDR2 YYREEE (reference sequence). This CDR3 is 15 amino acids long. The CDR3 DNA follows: TGTGCCAGCAGCGAAGGGACTAGCGGGGGGGCCAGGTTAGACTTC. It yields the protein CASSEGTSGGARLDF.

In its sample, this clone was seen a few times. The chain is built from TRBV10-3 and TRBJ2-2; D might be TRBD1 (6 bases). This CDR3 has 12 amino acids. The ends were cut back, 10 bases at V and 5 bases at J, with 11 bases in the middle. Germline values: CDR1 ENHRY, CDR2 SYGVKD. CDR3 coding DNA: TGTGCCACCCTAACAGGGACCGGGGAGCTGTTTTTT. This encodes CATLTGTGELFF.

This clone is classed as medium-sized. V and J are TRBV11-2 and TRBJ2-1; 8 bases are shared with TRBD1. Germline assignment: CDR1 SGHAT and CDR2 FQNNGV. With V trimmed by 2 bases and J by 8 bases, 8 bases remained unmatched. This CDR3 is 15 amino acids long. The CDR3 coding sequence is TGTGCCAGCAGCTTATACCCCAGGGGGCGCGATGAGCAGTTCTTC. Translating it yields CASSLYPRGRDEQFF.

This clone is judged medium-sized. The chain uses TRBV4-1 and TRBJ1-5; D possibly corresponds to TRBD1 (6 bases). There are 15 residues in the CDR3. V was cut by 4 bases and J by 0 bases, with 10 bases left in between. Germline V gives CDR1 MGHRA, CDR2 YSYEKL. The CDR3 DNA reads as TGCGCCAGCAGCCGCGGACAGAATAGCAATCAGCCCCAGCATTTT. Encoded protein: CASSRGQNSNQPQHF.

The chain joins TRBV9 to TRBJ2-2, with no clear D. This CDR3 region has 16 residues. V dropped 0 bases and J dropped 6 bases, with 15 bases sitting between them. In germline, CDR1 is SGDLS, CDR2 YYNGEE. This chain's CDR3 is CASSVDPLWVAGELFF. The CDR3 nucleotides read TGTGCCAGCAGCGTAGACCCACTTTGGGTGGCCGGGGAGCTGTTTTTT. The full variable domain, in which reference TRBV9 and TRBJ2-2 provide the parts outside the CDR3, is DSGVTQTPKHLITATGQRVTLRCSPRSGDLSVYWYQQSLDQGLQFLIQYYNGEERAKGNILERFSAQQFPDLHSELNLSSLELGDSALYFCASSVDPLWVAGELFFGEGSRLTVL.

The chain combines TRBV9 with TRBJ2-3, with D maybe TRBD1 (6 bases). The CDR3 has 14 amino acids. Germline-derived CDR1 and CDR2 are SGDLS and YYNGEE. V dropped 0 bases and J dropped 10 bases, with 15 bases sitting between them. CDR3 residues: CASSVDRVNLAQYF. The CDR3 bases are TGTGCCAGCAGCGTAGACAGGGTTAATCTTGCGCAGTATTTT.

CDR3 region: CASSPVPTGLSTEAFF. DNA of the CDR3: TGTGCCAGCAGCCCCGTCCCCACAGGGCTGAGCACTGAAGCTTTCTTT. This chain uses TRBV7-6 with TRBJ1-1; D perhaps matches TRBD1 (6 bases). This CDR3 is 16 amino acids long. The germline V and J ends were trimmed by 5 bases and 4 bases, with 20 bases remaining between them. CDR1 is SGHVS, CDR2 FNYEAQ, per germline.

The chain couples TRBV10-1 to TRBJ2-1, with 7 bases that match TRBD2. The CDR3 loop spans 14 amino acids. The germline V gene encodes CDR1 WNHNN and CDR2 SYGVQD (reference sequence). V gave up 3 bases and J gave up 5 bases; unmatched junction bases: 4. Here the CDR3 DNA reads TGCGCCAGCAGTGATCGCGGGAGCAACAATGAGCAGTTCTTC. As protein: CASSDRGSNNEQFF.

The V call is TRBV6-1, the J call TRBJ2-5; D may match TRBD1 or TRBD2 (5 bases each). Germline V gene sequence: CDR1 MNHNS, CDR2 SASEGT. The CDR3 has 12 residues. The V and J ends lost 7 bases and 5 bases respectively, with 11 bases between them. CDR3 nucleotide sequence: TGTGCCAGCATGAGGGGCCCGGAGACCCAGTACTTC. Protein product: CASMRGPETQYF.

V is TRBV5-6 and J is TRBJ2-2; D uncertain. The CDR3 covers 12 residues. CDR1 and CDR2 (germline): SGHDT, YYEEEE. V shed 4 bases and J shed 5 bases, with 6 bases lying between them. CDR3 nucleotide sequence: TGTGCCAGCAGCGGCGAGACCGGGGAGCTGTTTTTT. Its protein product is CASSGETGELFF.

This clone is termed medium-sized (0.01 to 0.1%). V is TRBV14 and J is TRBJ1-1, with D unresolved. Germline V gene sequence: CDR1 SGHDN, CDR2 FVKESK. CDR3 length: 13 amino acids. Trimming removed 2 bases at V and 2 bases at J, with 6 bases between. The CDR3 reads CASSQWLNTEAFF. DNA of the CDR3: TGTGCCAGCAGCCAATGGCTTAACACTGAAGCTTTCTTT. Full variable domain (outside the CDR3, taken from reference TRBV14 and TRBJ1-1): EAGVTQFPSHSVIEKGQTVTLRCDPISGHDNLYWYRRVMGKEIKFLLHFVKESKQDESGMPNNRFLAERTGGTYSTLKVQPAELEDSGVYFCASSQWLNTEAFFGQGTRLTVV.

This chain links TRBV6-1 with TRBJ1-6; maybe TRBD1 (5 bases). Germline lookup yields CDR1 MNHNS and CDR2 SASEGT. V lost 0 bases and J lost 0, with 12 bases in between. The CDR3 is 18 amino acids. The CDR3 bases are TGTGCCAGCAGTGAAGCGGTAGGGGAGCACTCCTATAATTCACCCCTCCACTTT. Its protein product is CASSEAVGEHSYNSPLHF.

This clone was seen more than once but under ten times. This chain's CDR3 is CASSLGQEQYF. Written as DNA, the CDR3 is TGTGCCAGCAGTCTAGGACAGGAGCAGTACTTC. The chain uses TRBV6-6 and TRBJ2-7; maybe TRBD1 (6 bases). V lost 5 bases and J lost 7, with 9 bases in between. This CDR3 has 11 amino acids. The V gene's germline CDR1 is MNHNY and CDR2 SVGAGI (reference sequence).

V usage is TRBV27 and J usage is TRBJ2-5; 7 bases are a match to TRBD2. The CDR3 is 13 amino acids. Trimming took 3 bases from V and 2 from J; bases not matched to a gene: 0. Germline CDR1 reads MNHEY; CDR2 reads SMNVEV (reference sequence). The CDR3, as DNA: TGTGCCAGCAGTTTCGGGGGGCAAGAGACCCAGTACTTC. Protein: CASSFGGQETQYF.

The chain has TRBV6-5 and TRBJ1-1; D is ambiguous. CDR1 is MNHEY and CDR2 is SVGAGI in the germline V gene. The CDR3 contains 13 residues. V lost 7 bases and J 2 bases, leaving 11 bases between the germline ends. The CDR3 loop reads CASNHGPNTEAFF. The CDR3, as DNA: TGTGCCAGCAACCACGGTCCTAACACTGAAGCTTTCTTT.

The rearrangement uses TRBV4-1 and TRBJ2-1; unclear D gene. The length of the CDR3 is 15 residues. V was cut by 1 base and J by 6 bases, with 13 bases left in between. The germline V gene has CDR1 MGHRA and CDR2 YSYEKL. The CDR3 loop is CASSQVIGISNEQFF. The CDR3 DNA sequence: TGCGCCAGCAGCCAAGTAATAGGGATTTCCAATGAGCAGTTCTTC.